The sequence of this T cell receptor (beta chain) was determined in a study of blood T cell repertoires in COVID-19. Across the whole study: From T cells, B-cell-depleted T cells, or PBMCs came the material, which was cDNA or gDNA.

Per the original data handling: The authors estimated nucleated cell counts from reference gene primer amplification. TCRdb keeps only in-frame clones here, not all; method: immunoSEQ multiplex PCR. The V and J calls and clone size come from that table; D and trimming were worked out from the DNA. The data hold about 16,000 clones, with 80% to 90% observed a single time. The V gene lost 1 base and the J gene lost 5 bases, with 5 bases spanning the gap. The CDR3 sequence is 13 residues long. Germline values: CDR1 LNHDA, CDR2 SQIVND (reference sequence). The source of this sequence is a man older than 75 with acute or convalescent COVID-19. The sample comprised peripheral blood. The chain uses TRBV19 and TRBJ1-4, with D uncertain. As DNA, the CDR3 is TGTGCCAGTAGTATAGGCGGAAATGAAAAACTGTTTTTT. Translated: CASSIGGNEKLFF.